Listed here is a single TCR beta chain. Its specificity is not known. TCRdb reprocessed the reads via MiXCR and lists one record per CDR3 protein. This sample has just under 550,000 distinct CDR3 sequences; about 30% occur once, and the top ten carry 13%. The data stem from a study of T cell repertoires in cytomegalovirus infection. Study information: TCR beta signatures that were public indicated CMV infection and matching HLA type.

Findings and limits, study-wide: Carriers of CMV plus the relevant HLA were identified by cumulative public TCR beta family frequency. The ex vivo response was dominated by HLA-C-restricted CMV-specific TCR beta clonotypes.

Trimming removed 7 bases at V and 1 base at J, with 16 bases between. This CDR3 contains 16 residues. The specimen was PBMCs. This TCR was sampled from a human donor in good health (CMV status not recorded). Some clones in this sample may be carry-over from other donors' samples. The chain is built from TRBV12-3 or TRBV12-4 and TRBJ2-2; D may be TRBD2 (6 bases). In nucleotides, the CDR3 is TGTGCCAGCACTCAGCCCCGGGACTGGAACACCGGGGAGCTGTTTTTT. This translates into CASTQPRDWNTGELFF.